The next 16 T cell receptor beta chains were all read from a single sample in a study of neurological immune-mediated disorders. TCRdb re-analysed the 5' RACE reads in MiXCR, keeping a single row per CDR3 protein. The sample lists 65,000 to 70,000 distinct CDR3 sequences, about 4% occurring once. Specimen: PBMCs. All receptors derive from a man in his thirties or forties with multiple sclerosis.

This clonotype has a handful of counts. J is TRBJ1-1 and V is TRBV5-1; no clear D gene. Trimming took off 3 bases at V and 3 bases at J, with 9 bases between the two ends. The CDR3 consists of 13 residues. The germline V gene has CDR1 SGHRS and CDR2 YFSETQ. This CDR3 is CASSSSTDTEAFF. The DNA for the CDR3 is TGCGCCAGCAGCTCCTCGACGGACACTGAAGCTTTCTTT.

This clonotype was observed at least ten times. CDR3 sequence reads: CASSYNSGANVLTF. In DNA form, the CDR3 reads TGTGCCAGCAGTTACAACTCTGGGGCCAACGTCCTGACTTTC. The chain recombines TRBV6-2 or TRBV6-3 with TRBJ2-6; unclear D gene. Germline V gives CDR1 MNHEY, CDR2 SVGEGT. This CDR3 comprises 14 residues. The germline V and J ends were trimmed by 2 bases and 0 bases, with 2 bases remaining between them.

This clonotype was recorded many times. The V and J genes are TRBV9 and TRBJ2-3, with 10 bases that match TRBD2. CDR3 length: 16 residues. Germline V CDR1 and CDR2: SGDLS, YYNGEE. Germline trimming cut 0 bases from V and 2 bases from J; bases unmatched to any gene: 3. The CDR3 DNA is TGTGCCAGCAGCGTAGAACTAGCGGGGCCCACAGATACGCAGTATTTT. The encoded protein is CASSVELAGPTDTQYF.

Regarding this clonotype: A read error may be the cause here, since a much bigger clone is one base away. V gene TRBV6-1 combines with J gene TRBJ2-5; possibly TRBD2 for D (6 bases). V was shortened by 7 bases and J by 5 bases, with 17 bases between the two germline ends. Germline values: CDR1 MNHNS, CDR2 SASEGT. The CDR3 covers 14 residues. The CDR3 protein is CASKPGVSDETQYF. The CDR3 DNA is TGTGCCAGCAAGCCGGGAGTTAGTGATGAGACCCAGTACTTC.

This clonotype was counted many times. The chain joins TRBV20-1 to TRBJ2-7, with 13 nucleotides matching TRBD2. J gave up 5 bases and V 6 bases, and 10 bases lay outside the gene matches. The CDR3 totals 15 residues. CDR1 DFQATT and CDR2 SNEGSKA come from the germline V gene (reference sequence). CDR3 in amino acids: CSATAVTSGGDEQYF. CDR3 DNA: TGCAGTGCCACGGCGGTTACTAGCGGGGGGGACGAGCAGTACTTC.

This clonotype was recorded at least ten times. V is TRBV11-2 and J is TRBJ2-5; D gene unclear. The CDR3 runs 12 residues. Trimming cost V 3 bases and J 5 bases, with 7 bases left between them. Germline V gene data show CDR1 as SGHAT and CDR2 as FQNNGV. The CDR3 sequence is CASSLNAETQYF. CDR3 nucleotide sequence: TGTGCCAGCAGCTTGAACGCGGAGACCCAGTACTTC.

This clonotype was recorded many times. The rearrangement joins TRBV12-3 or TRBV12-4 to TRBJ1-5; D gene ambiguous. The V gene lost 3 bases and the J gene lost 7 bases, with 13 bases spanning the gap. The CDR3 totals 14 residues. The CDR3: CASSFSSTGQPQHF. The CDR3, as DNA: TGTGCCAGCAGTTTCAGTAGCACGGGACAGCCCCAGCATTTT.

Ten or more counts support this clonotype. The chain recombines TRBV18 with TRBJ2-2; 7 bases align to TRBD2. This CDR3 contains 16 residues. Losses at the gene ends were 1 base for V and 0 bases for J; bases not matched to a gene: 2. CDR1 is KGHSH and CDR2 is LQKENI in the germline V gene. CDR3 DNA sequence: TGTGCCAGCTCACCACTAAGCGGGGCGAACACCGGGGAGCTGTTTTTT. Its translation is CASSPLSGANTGELFF.

Turning to this clonotype: A clone one base away is much larger, so this may be a read error. The rearrangement uses TRBV24-1 and TRBJ2-3, with D possibly being TRBD1 (5 bases). Trimming pared 4 bases from V and 7 bases from J, leaving 17 bases between. The germline V gene has CDR1 KGHDR and CDR2 SFDVKD. The CDR3 loop spans 15 amino acids. This chain's CDR3 is CATSDRRERGNTQYF. The CDR3 DNA is TGTGCCACCAGTGACCGCAGAGAAAGGGGAAATACGCAGTATTTT.

This clonotype was observed many times. V and J are TRBV7-2 and TRBJ2-5; D is perhaps TRBD2 (7 bases). Trimming took off 5 bases at V and 0 bases at J, with 13 bases between the two ends. Germline loops: CDR1 SGHTA, CDR2 FQGNSA. The CDR3 is 15 residues long. This chain's CDR3 is CASSVGRGHQETQYF. For the CDR3, the DNA is TGTGCCAGCAGCGTAGGGCGGGGGCACCAAGAGACCCAGTACTTC. Full variable domain (remainder filled in from reference TRBV7-2 and TRBJ2-5): GAGVSQSPSNKVTEKGKDVELRCDPISGHTALYWYRQSLGQGLEFLIYFQGNSAPDKSGLPSDRFSAERTGGSVSTLTIQRTQQEDSAVYLCASSVGRGHQETQYFGPGTRLLVL.

This clonotype showed up many times. V is TRBV5-1 and J is TRBJ1-1, with D possibly being TRBD1 (5 bases). Trimming shortened V by 2 bases and J by 4 bases, and 12 bases separated the two germline ends. This CDR3 spans 14 amino acids. Looked up from germline, CDR1 is SGHRS and CDR2 is YFSETQ. The CDR3 DNA reads TGCGCCAGCAGCTTCTCGGGGCAGGGCACTGAAGCTTTCTTT. This sequence encodes CASSFSGQGTEAFF.

This clonotype was observed at least ten times. This chain links TRBV5-6 with TRBJ2-2; D call uncertain. Trimming shortened V by 4 bases and J by 5 bases, and 12 bases separated the two germline ends. Germline V CDR1 and CDR2: SGHDT, YYEEEE. The CDR3 has 14 residues. CDR3 residues: CASSPELGTGELFF. As DNA, the CDR3 is TGTGCCAGCAGCCCAGAGCTGGGGACCGGGGAGCTGTTTTTT.

This clonotype appeared many times. The rearrangement joins TRBV5-1 to TRBJ1-4; D possibly corresponds to TRBD1 (6 bases). Trimming took off 5 bases at V and 5 bases at J, with 10 bases between the two ends. CDR3 size: 13 residues. Germline-derived CDR1 and CDR2 are SGHRS and YFSETQ. CDR3 in DNA: TGCGCCAGCAGTCCAGGGGCCAATGAAAAACTGTTTTTT. This translates into CASSPGANEKLFF.

This clonotype was counted many times. This chain uses TRBV20-1 with TRBJ1-2; D is unresolved. From germline, CDR1 is DFQATT and CDR2 SNEGSKA (reference sequence). The CDR3 totals 15 residues. V was pared by 0 bases and J by 0 bases, with 11 bases between. CDR3 amino acids: CSAREPGKPNYGYTF. CDR3 bases: TGCAGTGCTAGAGAACCGGGAAAGCCTAACTATGGCTACACCTTC.

This clonotype occurred many times. The chain carries TRBV12-3 or TRBV12-4 and TRBJ1-1, with D unresolved. V was cut by 1 base and J by 1 base, with 13 bases left in between. CDR3 length: 16 amino acids. CDR3 loop: CASSLGRRGRNTEAFF. As DNA, the CDR3 is TGTGCCAGCAGTTTAGGTCGTCGGGGTCGGAACACTGAAGCTTTCTTT.

This clonotype was seen many times. The chain carries TRBV6-1 and TRBJ1-1, with D perhaps TRBD1 (5 bases). The CDR3 is 12 residues long. V lost 0 bases and J 10 bases, leaving 9 bases between the germline ends. The V gene's germline CDR1 is MNHNS and CDR2 SASEGT. CDR3: CASSEARGGAFF. The CDR3 nucleotides are TGTGCCAGCAGTGAAGCTCGGGGGGGAGCTTTCTTT.